This T cell receptor (beta chain) is drawn from a study of cytomegalovirus exposure and HLA in healthy donors. As concerns this clone: Its antigen is as yet unknown.

PCR primers comprised 60 Vbeta and 13 Jbeta primers. Profiling relied on immunoSEQ multiplex PCR, and the TCRdb table lists in-frame clones only, not all of them. In total, the table holds more than 45,000 clones. Study results and caveats: TCR beta chain V- and J-gene trimming was linked, in a later analysis, to a missense variant in DCLRE1C. Researchers reported that a few CMV-associated chains were confirmed in vitro as CMV antigen-specific.

J lost 8 bases, V lost 5 bases, and 1 base had no gene match. This CDR3 comprises 11 residues. From germline, CDR1 is SEHNR and CDR2 FQNEAQ (reference sequence). This chain joins TRBV7-9 and TRBJ1-2; 8 nucleotides align to TRBD1. This TCR was recovered from a woman in her twenties or thirties in good health and CMV-seropositive. Sequencing was performed on PBMCs. The CDR3 nucleotides are TGTGCCAGCAGCCGACAGGGGGGCTACACCTTC. It yields the protein CASSRQGGYTF.